What follows are 27 T cell receptor beta chains derived from one specimen sequenced in a study of shared clonotypes between healthy human individuals. Libraries were prepared by immunoSEQ multiplex PCR; TCRdb keeps only in-frame clonotypes and omits some of them. The sample includes roughly 2.1 million clones, under 95% of them seen just once. Naive CD8 cells lacked CD45RO, underwent positive selection for CCR7 and left out terminally differentiated effector memory CD45RA+ cells. Sequenced input: naive CD8+ T cells from PBMCs. The receptors come from a man younger than 30 in good health. Some clones in this sample may be carry-over from other donors' samples.

The chain employs TRBV27 and TRBJ2-7; D could derive from TRBD1 or TRBD2 (6 bases each). CDR1 is MNHEY, CDR2 SMNVEV, per germline (reference sequence). The CDR3 spans 14 residues. Trimming left V 5 bases short and J 5 bases short, with 16 bases between. The CDR3 DNA is TGTGCCAGCAGTCTACTGGGGGGACAAGACGAGCAGTACTTC. Translated: CASSLLGGQDEQYF.

This chain links TRBV28 with TRBJ1-4; no firm D call. The V end lost 7 bases, the J end lost 4 bases, and 10 bases lay between the germline ends. Germline assignment: CDR1 MDHEN and CDR2 SYDVKM. This CDR3 has 13 residues. CDR3 region: CASKMAYNEKLFF. Written as DNA, the CDR3 is TGTGCCAGCAAAATGGCCTATAATGAAAAACTGTTTTTT.

This clone was detected only once. This CDR3 is CASSFQGIIYGYTF. In nucleotides, the CDR3 is TGTGCCAGCAGTTTTCAGGGTATTATCTATGGCTACACCTTC. J is TRBJ1-2 and V is TRBV28; perhaps TRBD1 as D (5 bases). The CDR3 has 14 residues. V was shortened by 3 bases and J by 4 bases, with 12 bases between the two germline ends. Germline V gene data show CDR1 as MDHEN and CDR2 as SYDVKM.

In regard to this clone: Other DNA sequences from this sample encode an identical CDR3 as well. V usage is TRBV7-9 and J usage is TRBJ2-7, with D possibly TRBD1 on 6 matching bases. The V and J ends lost 5 bases and 2 bases respectively, with 10 bases between them. CDR3 size: 13 residues. CDR1 is SEHNR, CDR2 FQNEAQ, per germline (reference sequence). CDR3 DNA: TGTGCCAGCAGCCCGCAGGGGACCTACGAGCAGTACTTC. Its protein is CASSPQGTYEQYF.

V gene TRBV27 combines with J gene TRBJ1-5; 7 bases agree with TRBD1. In germline, CDR1 is MNHEY, CDR2 SMNVEV (reference sequence). The length of the CDR3 is 16 residues. V lost 5 bases and J lost 1; bases outside the gene matches: 8. CDR3 loop: CASSARPRGSNQPQHF. The CDR3 region has the DNA TGTGCCAGCAGTGCCCGTCCCAGGGGGAGCAATCAGCCCCAGCATTTT.

The J gene is TRBJ2-6, the V gene TRBV13; D remains ambiguous. V was shortened by 1 base and J by 0 bases, with 13 bases between the two germline ends. CDR3 length: 18 residues. Germline V CDR1 and CDR2: PRHDT, FYEKMQ (reference sequence). The CDR3 is CASSLDSDRPSGANVLTF. CDR3 bases: TGTGCCAGCAGCTTAGACTCGGATCGGCCCTCTGGGGCCAACGTCCTGACTTTC. Full variable domain (rest looked up from reference TRBV13 and TRBJ2-6): AAGVIQSPRHLIKEKRETATLKCYPIPRHDTVYWYQQGPGQDPQFLISFYEKMQSDKGSIPDRFSAQQFSDYHSELNMSSLELGDSALYFCASSLDSDRPSGANVLTFGAGSRLTVL.

This chain connects TRBV15 to TRBJ2-2; D is ambiguous. Trimming cost V 0 bases and J 5 bases, with 13 bases left between them. CDR3 size: 16 residues. Germline-derived CDR1 and CDR2 are LNHNV and YYDKDF (reference sequence). The CDR3 protein is CATSRDRRVETGELFF. The CDR3 coding sequence is TGTGCCACCAGCAGAGATCGAAGGGTCGAGACCGGGGAGCTGTTTTTT.

This sequence joins TRBV6-4 and TRBJ1-5; no reliable D call. The CDR3 totals 12 residues. Germline CDR1 is MRHNA and CDR2 is SNTAGT. V gave up 3 bases and J gave up 6 bases, with 6 bases separating them. This chain's CDR3 is CASSDNLQPQHF. The CDR3, as DNA: TGTGCCAGCAGTGATAACCTTCAGCCCCAGCATTTT.

The chain joins TRBV7-9 to TRBJ2-3; D is unclear. The CDR3 has 11 amino acids. Germline V gene sequence: CDR1 SEHNR, CDR2 FQNEAQ (reference sequence). The V and J ends lost 8 bases and 4 bases respectively, with 7 bases between them. The CDR3 sequence: CASPWADTQYF. The DNA for the CDR3 is TGTGCCAGCCCGTGGGCAGATACGCAGTATTTT.

This clone was observed a single time. The chain recombines TRBV5-4 with TRBJ1-3, with 8 bases aligning to TRBD1. This CDR3 region has 17 residues. After removal of 4 bases from V and 4 bases from J, the junction contained 13 bases not matched to a gene. Germline V gene lookup returns CDR1 SGHNT and CDR2 YYREEE (reference sequence). CDR3 coding DNA: TGTGCCAGCAGCACCCGGGACAGGTTGGAGAGGGGAAACACCATATATTTT. Translation: CASSTRDRLERGNTIYF.

This chain links TRBV5-1 with TRBJ1-2, with 8 bases matching TRBD1. The CDR3 has 15 residues. The germline CDR1 and CDR2 sequences are SGHRS and YFSETQ. Germline trimming cut 4 bases from V and 2 bases from J; bases unmatched to any gene: 7. CDR3 in DNA: TGCGCCAGCAGCCTTAAGACAGGGGCCAACTATGGCTACACCTTC. It codes for CASSLKTGANYGYTF.

This sequence joins TRBV28 and TRBJ2-5; TRBD1 matches at 10 bases. V was clipped by 4 bases and J by 2 bases; unmatched bases: 7. The germline gives CDR1 MDHEN, CDR2 SYDVKM. The CDR3 is 16 residues long. The CDR3: CASSSGQGGDQETQYF. In nucleotides, the CDR3 is TGTGCCAGCAGTTCCGGACAGGGGGGAGATCAAGAGACCCAGTACTTC.

The V and J genes are TRBV19 and TRBJ2-3, with D possibly TRBD2 on 6 matching bases. The germline V gene encodes CDR1 LNHDA and CDR2 SQIVND (reference sequence). This CDR3 contains 15 residues. The V and J ends lost 0 bases and 3 bases respectively, with 10 bases between them. The chain's CDR3 is CASSIDLAGTDTQYF. The CDR3 region has the DNA TGTGCCAGTAGTATAGATTTGGCGGGAACAGATACGCAGTATTTT.

This chain links TRBV2 with TRBJ1-5, with D unclear. The germline V gene has CDR1 SNHLY and CDR2 FYNNEI. Trimming removed 4 bases at V and 10 bases at J, with 14 bases between. The CDR3 is 13 amino acids. The CDR3 region is CASSGALNNPQHF. The CDR3, as DNA: TGTGCCAGCAGTGGGGCCTTGAATAATCCCCAGCATTTT. The whole variable domain, remainder taken from reference TRBV2 and TRBJ1-5, is EPEVTQTPSHQVTQMGQEVILRCVPISNHLYFYWYRQILGQKVEFLVSFYNNEISEKSEIFDDQFSVERPDGSNFTLKIRSTKLEDSAMYFCASSGALNNPQHFGDGTRLSIL.

The rearrangement joins TRBV28 to TRBJ2-2, with 11 bases matching TRBD2. V lost 3 bases, J lost 1 base, and 10 bases stayed unmatched. Germline V gene data show CDR1 as MDHEN and CDR2 as SYDVKM. The CDR3 runs 19 residues. CDR3 amino acids: CASSFSVAGGPMNTGELFF. The CDR3 DNA sequence: TGTGCCAGCAGTTTTTCTGTAGCGGGAGGGCCTATGAACACCGGGGAGCTGTTTTTT.

V usage is TRBV7-9 and J usage is TRBJ2-5; 9 bases fit TRBD2. In germline, CDR1 is SEHNR, CDR2 FQNEAQ (reference sequence). J gave up 5 bases and V 4 bases, and 8 bases lay outside the gene matches. There are 15 residues in the CDR3. CDR3 in amino acids: CASSSGSSGGETQYF. The CDR3 region has the DNA TGTGCCAGCAGCTCCGGGTCGAGCGGGGGGGAGACCCAGTACTTC.

The chain combines TRBV28 with TRBJ2-7; 8 bases match TRBD1. The ends lost 2 bases at V and 2 bases at J; junction bases unmatched: 8. The germline gives CDR1 MDHEN, CDR2 SYDVKM. This CDR3 has 16 residues. CDR3 coding DNA: TGTGCCAGCAGTTTACCTGACAGGGGATTTCCCTACGAGCAGTACTTC. Amino acid sequence: CASSLPDRGFPYEQYF.

The CDR3 protein is CASSRITGGLGNEQFF. CDR3 nucleotide sequence: TGCGCCAGCAGCCGAATTACAGGGGGCCTCGGCAATGAGCAGTTCTTC. The chain carries TRBV4-3 and TRBJ2-1; the match to TRBD1 covers 9 bases. Germline values: CDR1 LGHNA, CDR2 YSLEER. This CDR3 has 16 residues. The trim removed 4 bases at V and 6 bases at J, leaving 10 bases unmatched.

V and J are TRBV6-1 and TRBJ1-1; D unclear. There are 14 residues in the CDR3. With 4 bases removed from V and 7 bases from J, the gap between germline ends came to 16 bases. CDR1 and CDR2 (germline): MNHNS, SASEGT. CDR3 residues: CASSVVRTGYEAFF. In nucleotides, the CDR3 is TGTGCCAGCAGTGTGGTCCGCACCGGGTATGAAGCTTTCTTT.

This rearrangement joins TRBV28 to TRBJ2-3; 10 nucleotides line up with TRBD2. This CDR3 has 20 residues. J gave up 2 bases and V 3 bases, and 17 bases lay outside the gene matches. Germline loops: CDR1 MDHEN, CDR2 SYDVKM. In DNA form, the CDR3 reads TGTGCCAGCAGTTTTCCGACAAAAGGAAGACTAGCGGGTTACACAGATACGCAGTATTTT. Its protein is CASSFPTKGRLAGYTDTQYF.

This chain joins TRBV28 and TRBJ2-5, with 15 bases lining up with TRBD2. V trimming: 5 bases; J trimming: 5 bases; junction bases outside the gene matches: 6. Germline loops: CDR1 MDHEN, CDR2 SYDVKM. This CDR3 is 16 amino acids long. CDR3 sequence reads: CASSIGLAGGRETQYF. For the CDR3, the DNA is TGTGCCAGCAGTATAGGACTAGCGGGAGGGAGGGAGACCCAGTACTTC.

This chain links TRBV5-8 with TRBJ2-2; 7 nucleotides match TRBD1. Trimming removed 0 bases from V and 7 bases from J; junction bases left unmatched: 18. This CDR3 region has 19 residues. The germline V gene has CDR1 SGHTS and CDR2 YDEGEE. The CDR3 reads CASSLDLGVETGAIGELFF. DNA of the CDR3: TGTGCCAGCAGCTTGGATTTAGGAGTCGAAACAGGGGCCATCGGGGAGCTGTTTTTT.

The chain is built from TRBV27 and TRBJ2-7; 8 bases are shared with TRBD1. Germline V lookup: CDR1 MNHEY, CDR2 SMNVEV (reference sequence). V shed 5 bases, J shed 4 bases, and the junction held 7 bases outside the gene matches. The CDR3 has 14 residues. DNA of the CDR3: TGTGCCAGCAGTCTCCACAGGGGGACTTACGAGCAGTACTTC. Translation: CASSLHRGTYEQYF.

The rearrangement links TRBV29-1 to TRBJ2-1; TRBD2 aligns across 8 bases. Germline CDR1 is SQVTM and CDR2 is ANQGSEA. CDR3 length: 14 residues. V lost 7 bases to trimming and J lost 4 bases; unmatched junction nucleotides: 9. As DNA, the CDR3 is TGCAGCGCCGGGAGACTAGCGTCTTACAATGAGCAGTTCTTC. Protein sequence: CSAGRLASYNEQFF.

The chain couples TRBV27 to TRBJ2-3, with D unresolved. CDR3 length equals 14 residues. Germline V CDR1 and CDR2: MNHEY, SMNVEV (reference sequence). The V end was cut by 5 bases, the J end by 2 bases, with 11 bases between. CDR3 DNA sequence: TGTGCCAGCAGTCTCATAGGGAACACAGATACGCAGTATTTT. Protein sequence: CASSLIGNTDTQYF.

The chain joins TRBV19 to TRBJ1-4; tentative D call: TRBD1 (5 bases). Between the trimmed V and J ends, which lost 9 bases and 8 bases, there was a span of 10 bases. The length of the CDR3 is 11 residues. Germline values: CDR1 LNHDA, CDR2 SQIVND (reference sequence). CDR3 amino acids: CASRDWEKLFF. In DNA form, the CDR3 reads TGTGCCAGCCGGGACTGGGAAAAACTGTTTTTT.

The V call is TRBV7-9, the J call TRBJ2-3; unclear D gene. Germline CDR1 is SEHNR and CDR2 is FQNEAQ (reference sequence). The CDR3 is made up of 11 amino acids. V lost 6 bases, J lost 2 bases, and 3 bases lay in between. The chain's CDR3 is CASRDTDTQYF. The CDR3 nucleotides are TGTGCCAGCAGAGACACAGATACGCAGTATTTT.